The T cell receptor beta chain under discussion was sequenced for a study of a mutant IDH1 vaccine in newly diagnosed glioma. Time point noted: baseline, week 1 (first vaccination visit). As to treatment: pre-vaccination baseline after standard-of-care therapy. This clone was counted a single time. CDR3 length equals 15 residues. The V end was cut by 7 bases, the J end by 0 bases, with 13 bases between. Germline lookup yields CDR1 LNHDA and CDR2 SQIVND (reference sequence). Some clones are missing from TCRdb's copy, which holds only in-frame ones; the method was immunoSEQ multiplex PCR. The repertoire holds tens of thousands of clones, approximately 92% seen once, with 15% to 20% in the top ten.

Sequenced material: PBMCs, taken from a glioma patient treated with radiotherapy, temozolomide or both. J is TRBJ1-5 and V is TRBV19; D gene unclear. The TCR was taken from a man between 18 and 29 years old with glioma. The CDR3 sequence is CASTPDGYSNQPQHF. The CDR3 bases are TGTGCCAGTACCCCAGACGGGTATAGCAATCAGCCCCAGCATTTT.